The 26 T cell receptor beta chains reported below all come from one sample, sequenced in a study of blood T cell repertoires in COVID-19. Repertoires were generated with immunoSEQ multiplex PCR, while TCRdb's copy carries only in-frame clones and drops some. The sample contains about 110,000 clones, 86% of which appear only once. Sequenced material: peripheral blood. These receptors originate from a man aged 40-50 years with acute or convalescent COVID-19.

V usage is TRBV30 and J usage is TRBJ2-7; a weak D match, TRBD2 (6 bases). V shed 8 bases and J shed 4 bases, with 15 bases lying between them. Per germline, CDR1 GTSNPN and CDR2 SVGIG (reference sequence). CDR3 length: 12 residues. CDR3 sequence reads: CAGGAGSYEQYF. The CDR3 DNA is TGTGCCGGCGGGGCGGGGAGTTACGAGCAGTACTTC.

V is TRBV11-2 and J is TRBJ2-5; 11 positions match TRBD1. Germline values: CDR1 SGHAT, CDR2 FQNNGV. CDR3 length: 17 residues. With 5 bases clipped from V and 2 bases from J, the junction kept 10 bases outside the gene matches. The CDR3 region has the DNA TGTGCCAGCAGCGACCAAGCCGGGACAGGGGGTCAAGAGACCCAGTACTTC. Its translation: CASSDQAGTGGQETQYF.

The J gene is TRBJ1-5, the V gene TRBV5-1; D is unresolved. The CDR3 is 15 amino acids. V was trimmed by 0 bases and J by 0 bases, leaving 7 bases between them. Germline V gene sequence: CDR1 SGHRS, CDR2 YFSETQ. The CDR3 reads CASSLAGNSNQPQHF. CDR3 DNA sequence: TGCGCCAGCAGCTTGGCCGGTAATAGCAATCAGCCCCAGCATTTT.

The chain is built from TRBV19 and TRBJ2-2, with TRBD1 identical over 9 bases. V was pared by 5 bases and J by 0 bases, with 4 bases of the junction left unmatched. Germline loops: CDR1 LNHDA, CDR2 SQIVND (reference sequence). CDR3 size: 16 residues. DNA of the CDR3: TGTGCCAGTAGTCCCCGGACAGGGGCGAACACCGGGGAGCTGTTTTTT. As protein: CASSPRTGANTGELFF.

This clone was counted a few times. The V call is TRBV6-5, the J call TRBJ2-5; D ambiguous. Trimming took 6 bases from V and 1 from J, leaving 6 bases between them. This CDR3 has 12 amino acids. Germline V gives CDR1 MNHEY, CDR2 SVGAGI. The CDR3 reads CASSPSQETQYF. For the CDR3, the DNA is TGTGCCAGCAGCCCGAGCCAAGAGACCCAGTACTTC.

The chain couples TRBV7-9 to TRBJ1-1, with D perhaps matching TRBD1 (6 bases). The germline V gene has CDR1 SEHNR and CDR2 FQNEAQ (reference sequence). The CDR3 has 12 amino acids. The V end was cut by 2 bases, the J end by 11 bases, with 12 bases between. In nucleotides, the CDR3 is TGTGCCAGCAGCTTAAGCAGGGGTTTGGCTTTCTTT. This gives the protein CASSLSRGLAFF.

On this clone itself: Relative to the germline gene, one junction end is altered; a read error may explain this. V is TRBV6-6 and J is TRBJ1-1; no reliable D call. Germline V gene data show CDR1 as MNHNY and CDR2 as SVGAGI (reference sequence). The CDR3 sequence is 15 residues long. The CDR3 here is CASSYSSLENAEAFF. CDR3 nucleotide sequence: TGTGCCAGCAGTTACTCGAGCTTGGAGAACGCTGAAGCTTTCTTT.

The rearrangement links TRBV11-3 to TRBJ2-1; 13 nucleotides line up with TRBD2. V shed 5 bases, J shed 8 bases, and the junction held 6 bases outside the gene matches. Looked up from germline, CDR1 is SGHNT and CDR2 is YENEEA. CDR3 length: 15 residues. The CDR3 loop reads CASSLRLAGGDEQFF. The CDR3 coding sequence is TGTGCCAGCAGCCTCAGACTAGCGGGAGGAGATGAGCAGTTCTTC.

The chain carries TRBV6-1 and TRBJ2-1; D is perhaps TRBD2 (7 bases). V was trimmed by 0 bases and J by 6 bases, leaving 21 bases between them. Germline V gives CDR1 MNHNS, CDR2 SASEGT. The CDR3 totals 18 residues. The CDR3 is CASSEALLVGGPGNEQFF. The CDR3 DNA reads as TGTGCCAGCAGTGAAGCGCTTTTGGTGGGGGGGCCGGGCAATGAGCAGTTCTTC.

V usage is TRBV7-9 and J usage is TRBJ1-1; 9 positions match TRBD1. Germline V gene lookup returns CDR1 SEHNR and CDR2 FQNEAQ (reference sequence). V dropped 5 bases and J dropped 5; count of bases not matched to a gene: 12. The length of the CDR3 is 16 residues. The CDR3 DNA reads as TGTGCCAGCAGCCCTCGACAGGGGGTTGGTGGTACTGAAGCTTTCTTT. Its protein product is CASSPRQGVGGTEAFF.

The chain employs TRBV6-5 and TRBJ2-2, with D possibly being TRBD1 (5 bases). CDR3 length equals 16 residues. Trimming cost V 2 bases and J 3 bases, with 13 bases left between them. CDR1 is MNHEY and CDR2 is SVGAGI in the germline V gene. The CDR3 protein is CASSYDRNAYTGELFF. CDR3 DNA: TGTGCCAGCAGTTACGACAGAAACGCTTACACCGGGGAGCTGTTTTTT.

The chain uses TRBV12-3 or TRBV12-4 and TRBJ1-1, with 10 positions matching TRBD1. This CDR3 contains 13 residues. The V gene end was trimmed by 6 bases and the J gene end by 6 bases; junction bases not matched to a gene: 4. CDR3 region: CASRTGTGAEAFF. Written as DNA, the CDR3 is TGTGCCAGCAGGACCGGGACAGGGGCTGAAGCTTTCTTT.

The rearrangement links TRBV5-4 to TRBJ2-2, with 11 bases fitting TRBD2. J was trimmed by 2 bases and V by 5 bases; bases with no gene match: 5. Germline V gene lookup returns CDR1 SGHNT and CDR2 YYREEE (reference sequence). The CDR3 covers 16 residues. The CDR3 coding sequence is TGTGCCAGCAGAGCCGGGACTAGCGGAAACACCGGGGAGCTGTTTTTT. This codes for CASRAGTSGNTGELFF.

Only a few counts were recorded for this clone. The J gene is TRBJ1-4, the V gene TRBV5-5, with D unresolved. Germline V gene data show CDR1 as SGHKS and CDR2 as YYEKEE (reference sequence). Trimming removed 0 bases at V and 1 base at J, with 10 bases between. CDR3 length: 16 amino acids. The chain's CDR3 is CASSLAGRGTNEKLFF. Written as DNA, the CDR3 is TGTGCCAGCAGCTTGGCTGGAAGAGGAACTAATGAAAAACTGTTTTTT.

The rearrangement joins TRBV7-9 to TRBJ1-4; no firm D call. This CDR3 has 15 amino acids. CDR1 SEHNR and CDR2 FQNEAQ come from the germline V gene (reference sequence). V was cut by 7 bases and J by 8 bases, with 20 bases left in between. This CDR3 is CASTPAEAQSEKLFF. The CDR3 DNA reads TGTGCCAGCACCCCGGCGGAGGCCCAGAGCGAAAAACTGTTTTTT.

The chain has TRBV3-1 (or the pseudogene TRBV3-2) and TRBJ1-1; 12 nucleotides line up with TRBD1. Germline CDR1 and CDR2: LGHDT and YNNKEL (reference sequence). The CDR3 loop spans 16 amino acids. Losses at the gene ends were 3 bases for V and 4 bases for J; bases not matched to a gene: 6. The CDR3 coding sequence is TGTGCCAGCAGCCATCCGGGACAGGGGGCGGTCACTGAAGCTTTCTTT. Amino acid sequence: CASSHPGQGAVTEAFF.

The chain couples TRBV30 to TRBJ2-7, with TRBD2 identical over 8 bases. The germline CDR1 and CDR2 sequences are GTSNPN and SVGIG (reference sequence). Trimming took 0 bases from V and 1 from J; bases not matched to a gene: 14. The CDR3 spans 18 residues. CDR3 coding DNA: TGTGCCTGGAGTGTACTTCGCCCTACTAGCGGTTTTTCCTACGAGCAGTACTTC. This encodes CAWSVLRPTSGFSYEQYF.

The chain is built from TRBV5-4 and TRBJ2-1, with D possibly TRBD2 on 5 matching bases. V lost 2 bases and J 10 bases, leaving 10 bases between the germline ends. The CDR3 covers 12 residues. Germline V gene lookup returns CDR1 SGHNT and CDR2 YYREEE (reference sequence). DNA of the CDR3: TGTGCCAGCAGCTTTGAGGGATGGGAGCAGTTCTTC. Translating it yields CASSFEGWEQFF.

This clone was counted a few times. The V call is TRBV30, the J call TRBJ2-1; maybe TRBD2 (6 bases). The V end was cut by 4 bases, the J end by 7 bases, with 14 bases between. Germline V gene sequence: CDR1 GTSNPN, CDR2 SVGIG (reference sequence). The CDR3 runs 13 residues. DNA for the CDR3: TGTGCCTGGACTGTGGGGGGTTTGAATGAGCAGTTCTTC. It codes for CAWTVGGLNEQFF.

V usage is TRBV7-2 and J usage is TRBJ1-2; TRBD1 aligns across 9 bases. Germline lookup yields CDR1 SGHTA and CDR2 FQGNSA. This CDR3 is built from 13 residues. The junction had 6 bases not matched to a gene; V was cut back by 5 bases and J by 8 bases. For the CDR3, the DNA is TGTGCCAGCAGCGAGACAGGGGGGATCGGCTACACCTTC. It encodes CASSETGGIGYTF.

This chain joins TRBV19 and TRBJ1-4; D is undetermined. CDR1 and CDR2 (germline): LNHDA, SQIVND (reference sequence). This CDR3 region has 15 residues. V gave up 5 bases and J gave up 0 bases, with 10 bases separating them. CDR3 loop: CASSVDIATNEKLFF. DNA of the CDR3: TGTGCCAGTAGTGTCGACATTGCAACTAATGAAAAACTGTTTTTT.

V is TRBV7-2 and J is TRBJ2-7, with 9 nucleotides matching TRBD1. The length of the CDR3 is 15 residues. Germline values: CDR1 SGHTA, CDR2 FQGNSA. The J segment lost 5 bases and the V segment lost 3 bases, leaving 8 bases of the junction unmatched. In DNA form, the CDR3 reads TGTGCCAGCAGCTTCGACGGACAGGGGTTCAACGAGCAGTACTTC. Its translation: CASSFDGQGFNEQYF.

The rearrangement links TRBV5-4 to TRBJ1-1, with TRBD1 identical over 7 bases. With 7 bases clipped from V and 1 base from J, the junction kept 13 bases outside the gene matches. The CDR3 loop spans 16 amino acids. In germline, CDR1 is SGHNT, CDR2 YYREEE (reference sequence). CDR3 loop: CASRPSGGVRNTEAFF. In DNA, the CDR3 is TGTGCCAGCCGGCCATCAGGGGGAGTAAGGAACACTGAAGCTTTCTTT.

The genes are TRBV5-6 and TRBJ1-5; no reliable D call. The V gene's germline CDR1 is SGHDT and CDR2 YYEEEE. This CDR3 is 14 amino acids long. Trimming pared 1 base from V and 3 bases from J, leaving 8 bases between. CDR3 protein: CASSLYNTNQPQHF. The CDR3 DNA reads TGTGCCAGCAGCTTGTATAACACCAATCAGCCCCAGCATTTT. The whole variable domain, remainder taken from reference TRBV5-6 and TRBJ1-5, is DAGVTQSPTHLIKTRGQQVTLRCSPKSGHDTVSWYQQALGQGPQFIFQYYEEEERQRGNFPDRFSGHQFPNYSSELNVNALLLGDSALYLCASSLYNTNQPQHFGDGTRLSIL.

The chain links TRBV7-8 to TRBJ2-2, with TRBD1 matching 9 bases. The CDR3 spans 16 residues. The J segment lost 1 base and the V segment lost 0 bases, leaving 0 bases of the junction unmatched. Germline loops: CDR1 SGHVS, CDR2 FQNEAQ. The chain's CDR3 is CASSLAGQGNTGELFF. The CDR3 DNA sequence: TGTGCCAGCAGCTTAGCGGGACAGGGGAACACCGGGGAGCTGTTTTTT.

V gene TRBV19 combines with J gene TRBJ1-5, with D maybe TRBD1 (6 bases). The germline V and J ends were trimmed by 3 bases and 7 bases, with 13 bases remaining between them. The length of the CDR3 is 14 residues. Germline CDR1 and CDR2: LNHDA and SQIVND (reference sequence). CDR3 coding DNA: TGTGCCAGTAGTATCACCAGGGGTTGGCAGCCCCAGCATTTT. Protein sequence: CASSITRGWQPQHF.